Each of the 21 T cell receptor beta chains below was sequenced from the same sample in a study of HIV-infected patients and healthy controls. Reverse transcription used around 500 ng RNA and constant-region primers for alpha and beta. Separate chain-specific third strand synthesis with multiplexing indices produced the alpha and beta libraries. TCRdb redid the calling of the 5' RACE reads with MiXCR, one entry per CDR3 protein. The sample has roughly 20,000 distinct CDR3 sequences, 7.5% to 10% seen once. Follow-up blood was drawn about 14 weeks, roughly three months, after antiretroviral therapy began. All unsorted peripheral T cells were captured because whole blood was used without fractionation. The specimen comprised blood, sampled during antiretroviral therapy. The receptors stem from an adult with HIV infection.

This clonotype was seen many times. The chain links TRBV19 to TRBJ1-5; the match to TRBD1 covers 7 bases. Looked up from germline, CDR1 is LNHDA and CDR2 is SQIVND (reference sequence). This CDR3 region has 13 residues. J lost 6 bases, V lost 4 bases, and 3 bases had no gene match. The DNA for the CDR3 is TGTGCCAGTAGTACCAACAGGGGTCAGCCCCAGCATTTT. It codes for CASSTNRGQPQHF. The full variable domain, completed using reference TRBV19 and TRBJ1-5, is DGGITQSPKYLFRKEGQNVTLSCEQNLNHDAMYWYRQDPGQGLRLIYYSQIVNDFQKGDIAEGYSVSREKKESFPLTVTSAQKNPTAFYLCASSTNRGQPQHFGDGTRLSIL.

This clonotype was recorded many times. The chain combines TRBV6-5 with TRBJ1-5; 9 bases are a match to TRBD1. The ends lost 6 bases at V and 4 bases at J; junction bases unmatched: 4. The CDR3 covers 14 residues. Germline lookup yields CDR1 MNHEY and CDR2 SVGAGI. DNA of the CDR3: TGTGCCAGCAGACCGGGACAGGGAAATCAGCCCCAGCATTTT. Translation gives CASRPGQGNQPQHF.

This clonotype was observed many times. The chain has TRBV3-1 and TRBJ1-1, with D unresolved. The V gene's germline CDR1 is LGHDT and CDR2 YNNKEL (reference sequence). This CDR3 spans 13 amino acids. The CDR3 DNA sequence: TGTGCAAGTGACCAAGGGTCCGCCACTGAAGCTTTCTTT. The encoded protein is CASDQGSATEAFF.

The chain employs TRBV5-4 and TRBJ2-7; maybe TRBD1 (5 bases). The CDR3 spans 12 residues. Per the germline V gene, CDR1 is SGHNT and CDR2 is YYREEE (reference sequence). Between the trimmed V and J ends, which lost 5 bases and 3 bases, there was a span of 9 bases. CDR3 sequence (DNA): TGTGCCAGCAGTCCCGACAGCTACGAGCAGTACTTC. This gives the protein CASSPDSYEQYF.

A word on this clonotype: This could be a read error, since a much larger clone is one nucleotide away. V gene TRBV6-6 combines with J gene TRBJ2-5, with a tentative D call TRBD1 (6 bases). Germline V gene sequence: CDR1 MNHNY, CDR2 SVGAGI (reference sequence). The V gene lost 9 bases and the J gene lost 5 bases, with 16 bases spanning the gap. The CDR3 loop spans 13 amino acids. CDR3 coding DNA: TGTGCCAGTTGTACAGGGTCCCATGAGACCCAGTACTTC. Protein product: CASCTGSHETQYF.

This clonotype has just a few counts. The chain has TRBV7-9 and TRBJ2-3; no reliable D call. CDR3 length: 14 residues. V was trimmed by 5 bases and J by 2 bases, leaving 11 bases between them. Germline V gene data show CDR1 as SEHNR and CDR2 as FQNEAQ (reference sequence). The CDR3 DNA reads as TGTGCCAGCAGCCGTGATTATCCCACAGATACGCAGTATTTT. This encodes CASSRDYPTDTQYF.

The V and J genes are TRBV6-6 and TRBJ1-6; D perhaps matches TRBD1 (5 bases). CDR1 MNHNY and CDR2 SVGAGI come from the germline V gene (reference sequence). The germline V and J ends were trimmed by 6 bases and 5 bases, with 11 bases remaining between them. The CDR3 has 14 amino acids. The CDR3 DNA sequence: TGTGCCAGCAGGGCCGGGACGGATAATTCACCCCTCCACTTT. This translates into CASRAGTDNSPLHF.

In regard to this clonotype: It is unclear where the CDR3 begins or ends on the DNA, so no DNA is shown, and the CDR3 is as TCRdb lists it. The rearrangement joins TRBV7-3 to TRBJ2-5; the table names TRBD1, a call not compared with the DNA. Both ends counted, the CDR3 spans 21 residues. CDR1 SGHTA and CDR2 FQGTGA come from the germline V gene. CDR3: CASSPDRDNEKLFFGSGTQYF.

The table lists this clonotype with many counts. The rearrangement links TRBV5-1 to TRBJ2-5, with D perhaps matching TRBD1 or TRBD2 (5 bases each). CDR1 is SGHRS, CDR2 YFSETQ, per germline. Trimming removed 0 bases from V and 5 bases from J, with 14 bases in between. CDR3 length: 15 amino acids. In nucleotides, the CDR3 is TGCGCCAGCAGCTTGGCGGGGCTGTCTCGGGAGACCCAGTACTTC. Translation gives CASSLAGLSRETQYF.

At least ten counts were recorded for this clonotype. The gene calls are TRBV7-3 and TRBJ1-2; 8 bases fit TRBD1. This CDR3 is built from 13 residues. The J segment lost 6 bases and the V segment lost 4 bases, leaving 4 bases of the junction unmatched. Germline V gene sequence: CDR1 SGHTA, CDR2 FQGTGA. The CDR3 coding sequence is TGTGCCAGCAGCTCAGACAGGGGCAATGGCTACACCTTC. Protein sequence: CASSSDRGNGYTF.

This clonotype came up many times. J is TRBJ2-3 and V is TRBV4-1; 10 bases line up with TRBD2. This CDR3 is 17 amino acids long. The germline gives CDR1 MGHRA, CDR2 YSYEKL. The J segment lost 0 bases and the V segment lost 3 bases, leaving 6 bases of the junction unmatched. The chain's CDR3 is CASSQGALAGSTDTQYF. The CDR3 DNA is TGCGCCAGCAGCCAGGGGGCACTAGCGGGGAGCACAGATACGCAGTATTTT.

This clonotype showed up many times. The genes are TRBV19 and TRBJ2-4; 7 bases line up with TRBD1. Unmatched junction bases numbered 3, after V lost 8 bases and J lost 2 bases. CDR1 is LNHDA and CDR2 is SQIVND in the germline V gene (reference sequence). The CDR3 has 13 amino acids. CDR3 bases: TGTGCCAGTCTCAGGGGGTCCAAAAACATTCAGTACTTC. Translation: CASLRGSKNIQYF.

This clonotype was detected only a few times. This chain joins TRBV6-5 and TRBJ1-4; D is uncertain. Looked up from germline, CDR1 is MNHEY and CDR2 is SVGAGI. The length of the CDR3 is 14 residues. The V gene lost 7 bases and the J gene lost 1 base, with 10 bases spanning the gap. The CDR3 here is CASKRRETNEKLFF. CDR3 sequence (DNA): TGTGCCAGCAAACGACGGGAAACTAATGAAAAACTGTTTTTT.

There are many counts of this clonotype. This chain connects TRBV30 to TRBJ1-2; 9 bases are shared with TRBD1. Germline CDR1 GTSNPN, CDR2 SVGIG (reference sequence). This CDR3 region has 14 residues. J was trimmed by 6 bases and V by 2 bases; bases with no gene match: 7. The CDR3 DNA follows: TGTGCCTGGAGTCCTGGGACAGGGATTCATGGCTACACCTTC. This encodes CAWSPGTGIHGYTF. Full variable domain (missing parts from reference TRBV30 and TRBJ1-2): SQTIHQWPATLVQPVGSPLSLECTVEGTSNPNLYWYRQAAGRGLQLLFYSVGIGQISSEVPQNLSASRPQDRQFILSSKKLLLSDSGFYLCAWSPGTGIHGYTFGSGTRLTVV.

This clonotype was picked up a small number of times. The chain combines TRBV2 with TRBJ1-5; D not resolved. The CDR3 is 15 residues long. V lost 4 bases and J lost 1, with 11 bases in between. Germline assignment: CDR1 SNHLY and CDR2 FYNNEI. CDR3 sequence (DNA): TGTGCCAGCAGTGGTAGGGTATCGAGCAATCAGCCCCAGCATTTT. Translating it yields CASSGRVSSNQPQHF.

This clonotype appeared many times. The chain couples TRBV20-1 to TRBJ1-2; 7 bases map to TRBD1. CDR1 and CDR2 from the germline V gene are DFQATT and SNEGSKA (reference sequence). The CDR3 covers 13 residues. The V and J ends lost 6 bases and 3 bases, in that order; junction bases with no gene match: 7. The CDR3 nucleotides read TGCAGTGCCCGGACAGGCGGTGACTATGGCTACACCTTC. It codes for CSARTGGDYGYTF.

This clonotype was seen at least ten times. The gene calls are TRBV2 and TRBJ2-3; 10 bases align to TRBD1. Germline V lookup: CDR1 SNHLY, CDR2 FYNNEI. This CDR3 has 15 amino acids. With V trimmed by 5 bases and J by 4 bases, 6 bases remained unmatched. The CDR3 loop is CASSIWDRGPDTQYF. As DNA, the CDR3 is TGTGCCAGCAGTATTTGGGACAGGGGACCAGATACGCAGTATTTT.

This clonotype was observed at least ten times. This rearrangement joins TRBV5-1 to TRBJ1-5, with 9 bases identical to TRBD1. Trimming cost V 2 bases and J 5 bases; bases outside gene matches: 2. Germline values: CDR1 SGHRS, CDR2 YFSETQ. This CDR3 has 14 residues. The CDR3 spells CASSFTGGDQPQHF. DNA of the CDR3: TGCGCCAGCAGCTTTACAGGGGGCGATCAGCCCCAGCATTTT.

This clonotype came up many times. This sequence joins TRBV7-8 and TRBJ1-2; D is possibly TRBD1 (6 bases). This CDR3 has 14 residues. Germline V lookup: CDR1 SGHVS, CDR2 FQNEAQ. V was clipped by 5 bases and J by 4 bases, with 14 bases between them. Here the CDR3 reads CASSQLTGSYGYTF. The CDR3 region has the DNA TGTGCCAGCAGCCAATTAACAGGGAGCTATGGCTACACCTTC.

This clonotype showed up many times. At one of its ends the junction is not consistent with the germline gene, which may arise from a read error. The V gene is TRBV7-9, the J gene TRBJ1-6, with D possibly TRBD1 on 6 matching bases. The CDR3 runs to 18 residues. Germline CDR1 is SEHNR and CDR2 is FQNEAQ (reference sequence). CDR3 DNA sequence: TGTGCCAGCAGCCTACCCCTGAGGGGGGCCCCTTCAGATTCATCCCTCCACTTT. Its protein product is CASSLPLRGAPSDSSLHF.

This clonotype was seen repeatedly, ten times or more. This chain connects TRBV10-3 to TRBJ2-7; 7 nucleotides align to TRBD2. V lost 6 bases, J lost 6 bases, and 11 bases stayed unmatched. CDR1 is ENHRY and CDR2 is SYGVKD in the germline V gene. The CDR3 runs 14 residues. The DNA of the CDR3 is TGTGCCATCAGGGCAGGCGCGGGGGATCGCGAGCAGTACTTC. Protein sequence: CAIRAGAGDREQYF.